In its sample, the clone carrying this TCR beta chain was seen a few times. This sample was included in a study of OX40 agonist ivuxolimab in advanced cancers. Sequencing was performed with immunoSEQ multiplex PCR; in TCRdb, only in-frame clones are kept and a portion is missing. Altogether tens of thousands of clones are present, around 93% being singletons, with the ten largest covering about 16%. The clonotype was recovered from an adult with an advanced solid tumor such as melanoma, head and neck, liver or kidney cancer. Source: CD4+ or CD8+ T cells sorted from blood, taken in a trial of the OX40 agonist ivuxolimab.

The CDR3 DNA sequence: TGTGCCAGCAGCCAACCATCGGACAGCAACACTGAAGCTTTCTTT. This sequence encodes CASSQPSDSNTEAFF. The rearrangement joins TRBV14 to TRBJ1-1; D is perhaps TRBD1 (6 bases). Germline CDR1 reads SGHDN; CDR2 reads FVKESK. CDR3 length equals 15 residues. V dropped 2 bases and J dropped 2 bases, with 12 bases sitting between them.